This is a list of T cell receptor beta chains from one sample in a study of blood T cells in healthy people across ages. TCRdb ran MiXCR on the 5' RACE reads and lists one entry per CDR3 protein. The sample yields under 2,000,000 distinct CDR3 sequences, roughly 52% seen once. Source material: blood. These receptors came from a woman in her 40s in good health. CDR3s include the opening cysteine and the closing phenylalanine or tryptophan. The D gene is left open where the match is weak. Expanded clones are given a class, and other clones once, few, many or no size at all.

CDR3: CASSQDRGERTDTQYF; DNA: TGTGCCAGCAGCCAAGATAGGGGGGAGCGCACAGATACGCAGTATTTT; size: NA; D: NA; V: TRBV3-1; J: TRBJ2-3
CDR3: CSASKAGETQYF; DNA: TGCAGTGCTAGTAAGGCGGGAGAGACCCAGTACTTC; size: few; D: NA; V: TRBV20-1; J: TRBJ2-5
CDR3: CASSLELRQETKYF; DNA: TGTGCCAGCAGCTTAGAGCTCCGTCAAGAGACCAAGTACTTC; size: NA; D: NA; V: TRBV7-8; J: TRBJ2-4
CDR3: CSATDRGEEKLFF; DNA: TGCAGTGCTACGGACAGGGGGGAGGAAAAACTGTTTTTT; size: NA; D: TRBD1; V: TRBV20-1; J: TRBJ1-4
CDR3: CASSVEAGGTEAFF; DNA: TGTGCCAGCAGCGTAGAGGCAGGGGGCACTGAAGCTTTCTTT; size: NA; D: TRBD1; V: TRBV7-9; J: TRBJ1-1
CDR3: CSVEGLGDRPYEQYF; DNA: TGCAGCGTTGAAGGCCTGGGCGACAGGCCCTACGAGCAGTACTTC; size: NA; D: NA; V: TRBV29-1; J: TRBJ2-7
CDR3: CASSRDHDFYGYTF; DNA: TGTGCCAGCAGCCGGGACCATGACTTCTATGGCTACACCTTC; size: NA; D: NA; V: TRBV12-3/TRBV12-4; J: TRBJ1-2
CDR3: CASSVTVPYEQYF; DNA: TGTGCCAGCAGTGTAACGGTTCCCTACGAGCAGTACTTC; size: NA; D: NA; V: TRBV6-1; J: TRBJ2-7
CDR3: CASSYNAGYTF; DNA: TGTGCCAGCAGTTACAACGCTGGCTACACCTTC; size: NA; D: NA; V: TRBV6-6; J: TRBJ1-2
CDR3: CSARKPDRSSYEQYF; DNA: TGCAGTGCTCGAAAGCCGGACAGATCCTCCTACGAGCAGTACTTC; size: once; D: NA; V: TRBV20-1; J: TRBJ2-7
CDR3: CASSFPAGGTYEQYF; DNA: TGCGCCAGCAGCTTCCCAGCGGGGGGGACCTACGAGCAGTACTTC; size: NA; D: TRBD2; V: TRBV5-1; J: TRBJ2-7
CDR3: CASSLVESRGIDPYQPQHF; DNA: TGTGCCAGCAGCTTAGTGGAGTCAAGGGGGATTGACCCTTATCAGCCCCAGCATTTT; size: NA; D: NA; V: TRBV7-2; J: TRBJ1-5
CDR3: CASSGLQGLSGANVLTF; DNA: TGTGCCAGCAGCGGGCTACAGGGGCTAAGTGGGGCCAACGTCCTGACTTTC; size: few; D: TRBD1; V: TRBV9; J: TRBJ2-6
CDR3: CASSRSFTDTQYF; DNA: TGTGCCAGCAGCCGCTCCTTCACAGATACGCAGTATTTT; size: NA; D: NA; V: TRBV28; J: TRBJ2-3
CDR3: CASSTRQGEAFF; DNA: TGTGCCAGCAGTACACGACAGGGTGAAGCTTTCTTT; size: NA; D: TRBD1; V: TRBV28; J: TRBJ1-1
CDR3: CSARGKGTDRVPYEQYF; DNA: TGCAGTGCTAGAGGGAAGGGGACAGACAGGGTGCCCTACGAGCAGTACTTC; size: NA; D: TRBD1; V: TRBV20-1; J: TRBJ2-7
CDR3: CASSPRAPARPYNEQFF; DNA: TGCGCCAGCAGCCCCCGAGCACCAGCGAGGCCTTACAATGAGCAGTTCTTC; size: NA; D: NA; V: TRBV4-3; J: TRBJ2-1
CDR3: CASSQVPSTVIGGYTF; DNA: TGCGCCAGCAGCCAAGTTCCGTCGACGGTCATCGGTGGCTACACCTTC; size: few; D: NA; V: TRBV4-3; J: TRBJ1-2
CDR3: CASSPYPGGYNEQFF; DNA: TGTGCCAGCAGCCCCTACCCGGGGGGATACAATGAGCAGTTCTTC; size: few; D: TRBD2; V: TRBV7-2; J: TRBJ2-1
CDR3: CASSSGPGVTEAFF; DNA: TGTGCCAGCAGCTCAGGCCCAGGGGTTACCGAAGCTTTCTTT; size: once; D: NA; V: TRBV7-9; J: TRBJ1-1
CDR3: CSARRTGGGYEQYF; DNA: TGCAGTGCCAGACGGACAGGGGGAGGGTACGAGCAGTACTTC; size: few; D: TRBD1; V: TRBV20-1; J: TRBJ2-7
CDR3: CASSNPSGGATDTQYF; DNA: TGTGCCAGCAGCAACCCTAGCGGGGGGGCTACAGATACGCAGTATTTT; size: NA; D: TRBD2; V: TRBV9; J: TRBJ2-3
CDR3: CASSIRQGADEKLFF; DNA: TGTGCCAGCAGCATCAGACAGGGGGCGGATGAAAAACTGTTTTTT; size: NA; D: TRBD1; V: TRBV5-5; J: TRBJ1-4
CDR3: CSARDTVSYYGYTF; DNA: TGCAGTGCTAGAGATACGGTCTCCTACTATGGCTACACCTTC; size: few; D: NA; V: TRBV20-1; J: TRBJ1-2
CDR3: CSARRGGTPKQETQYF; DNA: TGCAGTGCTAGGCGAGGTGGGACACCGAAACAAGAGACCCAGTACTTC; size: NA; D: NA; V: TRBV20-1; J: TRBJ2-5
CDR3: CASSSTGRETQYF; DNA: TGTGCCAGCAGCTCGACAGGGAGAGAGACCCAGTACTTC; size: many; D: TRBD1; V: TRBV7-2; J: TRBJ2-5
CDR3: CASSRSNEQFF; DNA: TGTGCCAGCTCGAGGAGCAATGAGCAGTTCTTC; size: many; D: NA; V: TRBV12-3/TRBV12-4; J: TRBJ2-1
CDR3: CASSSRETEAFF; DNA: TGTGCCAGCAGCTCCAGGGAAACTGAAGCTTTCTTT; size: NA; D: NA; V: TRBV27; J: TRBJ1-1
CDR3: CASRSTGPGGANVLTF; DNA: TGTGCCAGCAGATCGACTGGACCCGGGGGGGCCAACGTCCTGACTTTC; size: NA; D: NA; V: TRBV6-1; J: TRBJ2-6
CDR3: CATSRRRGSNPTDTQYF; DNA: TGTGCCACCAGCAGACGCAGGGGGTCCAACCCCACAGATACGCAGTATTTT; size: NA; D: TRBD1; V: TRBV15; J: TRBJ2-3
CDR3: CASSLDTGTGGNEQFF; DNA: TGTGCCAGCAGCTTGGATACCGGGACAGGGGGGAATGAGCAGTTCTTC; size: NA; D: TRBD1; V: TRBV5-8; J: TRBJ2-1
CDR3: CASSYVAPEQYF; DNA: TGTGCCAGCAGTTACGTGGCCCCCGAGCAGTACTTC; size: NA; D: NA; V: TRBV6-6; J: TRBJ2-7
CDR3: CASSQELVGTGGWTLHF; DNA: TGCGCCAGCAGCCAAGAGTTGGTTGGGACAGGGGGTTGGACCCTCCACTTT; size: NA; D: TRBD1; V: TRBV4-1; J: TRBJ1-6
CDR3: CASSFSGTSNEQFF; DNA: TGTGCCAGCAGCTTTTCTGGGACTAGTAATGAGCAGTTCTTC; size: NA; D: TRBD2; V: TRBV11-3; J: TRBJ2-1
CDR3: CASSWPGLYAEAFF; DNA: TGTGCCAGCAGTTGGCCGGGGCTCTACGCTGAAGCTTTCTTT; size: NA; D: NA; V: TRBV6-2/TRBV6-3; J: TRBJ1-1
CDR3: CASSAAGTGIPYEQYF; DNA: TGCGCCAGCAGCGCCGCCGGGACAGGGATCCCCTACGAGCAGTACTTC; size: NA; D: TRBD1; V: TRBV5-1; J: TRBJ2-7
CDR3: CASSWGGGGVSDTQYF; DNA: TGTGCCAGCAGCTGGGGTGGCGGGGGGGTATCGGATACGCAGTATTTT; size: NA; D: TRBD2; V: TRBV7-2; J: TRBJ2-3
CDR3: CASSPKGTSNEKLFF; DNA: TGTGCCAGCAGCCCGAAGGGCACGTCTAATGAAAAACTGTTTTTT; size: NA; D: NA; V: TRBV5-4; J: TRBJ1-4
CDR3: CSVGGTSSGGYNEQFF; DNA: TGCAGCGTTGGGGGGACCTCTAGCGGGGGTTACAATGAGCAGTTCTTC; size: NA; D: TRBD2; V: TRBV29-1; J: TRBJ2-1
CDR3: CASRRGQRGSGANVLTF; DNA: TGTGCCAGCCGAAGGGGACAGAGGGGCTCTGGGGCCAACGTCCTGACTTTC; size: NA; D: TRBD1; V: TRBV12-3/TRBV12-4; J: TRBJ2-6
CDR3: CASSSLAGIQETQYF; DNA: TGTGCCAGCAGTTCTCTAGCAGGGATCCAAGAGACCCAGTACTTC; size: few; D: NA; V: TRBV6-6; J: TRBJ2-5
CDR3: CASGASGGGKDEQFF; DNA: TGTGCTAGTGGGGCTAGCGGGGGGGGGAAGGATGAGCAGTTCTTC; size: NA; D: TRBD2; V: TRBV12-5; J: TRBJ2-1
CDR3: CSAHAPKTNEKLFF; DNA: TGCAGTGCTCACGCACCGAAAACTAATGAAAAACTGTTTTTT; size: NA; D: NA; V: TRBV20-1; J: TRBJ1-4
CDR3: CASSLDRGETQYF; DNA: TGTGCCAGCAGCTTGGACAGGGGAGAGACCCAGTACTTC; size: many; D: TRBD1; V: TRBV7-2; J: TRBJ2-5
CDR3: CASSQEGTSLLSTDTQYF; DNA: TGTGCCAGCAGCCAAGAAGGTACTAGCTTACTCAGCACAGATACGCAGTATTTT; size: NA; D: NA; V: TRBV3-1; J: TRBJ2-3
CDR3: CASSPLRGQETQYF; DNA: TGCGCCAGCAGCCCCCTGAGGGGTCAAGAGACCCAGTACTTC; size: many; D: NA; V: TRBV4-3; J: TRBJ2-5
CDR3: CASVGATDTQYF; DNA: TGTGCCAGCGTTGGGGCCACAGATACGCAGTATTTT; size: once; D: NA; V: TRBV6-5; J: TRBJ2-3
CDR3: CASSLRAGEGYTF; DNA: TGTGCCAGCAGCCTCCGGGCAGGGGAAGGCTACACCTTC; size: NA; D: NA; V: TRBV6-5; J: TRBJ1-2